The 14 T cell receptor beta chains reported below all come from one sample, sequenced in a study of T cell repertoires in cytomegalovirus infection. No antigen is known for these receptors. TCRdb recomputed calls from the reads with MiXCR, one row per CDR3 protein. The profile covers 700,000 to 950,000 distinct CDR3 sequences, with about 30% appearing a single time and under 15% taken by the ten largest. The sample in question was cultured CD8+ T cells from PBMCs, obtained from culture after CMV antigen stimulation. These receptors all stem from a human donor in good health (CMV status not recorded). Some clones in this sample may be carry-over from other donors' samples.

This clonotype was recorded a few times. DNA for the CDR3: TGCAGTCCCGGACAGGGGGACTACGAGCAGTACGTC. Translated, it gives CSPGQGDYEQYV. The chain combines TRBV20-1 with TRBJ2-7, with 10 bases matching TRBD1. Per germline, CDR1 DFQATT and CDR2 SNEGSKA (reference sequence). The J segment lost 3 bases and the V segment lost 8 bases, leaving 4 bases of the junction unmatched. This CDR3 is 12 amino acids long.

Written as DNA, the CDR3 is TGTGCCAGCAGTTTATCGGCCTGGGGATACGAGCAGTACTTC. Amino acid sequence: CASSLSAWGYEQYF. The chain links TRBV27 to TRBJ2-7; no clear D. Trimming removed 0 bases from V and 4 bases from J, with 10 bases in between. Germline CDR1 reads MNHEY; CDR2 reads SMNVEV (reference sequence). This CDR3 has 14 amino acids.

The J gene is TRBJ2-3, the V gene TRBV27; D is possibly TRBD2 (7 bases). This CDR3 is built from 15 residues. Trimming stripped 4 bases from V and 4 bases from J, with 15 bases between. From germline, CDR1 is MNHEY and CDR2 SMNVEV (reference sequence). The CDR3 DNA reads as TGTGCCAGCAGTTCCGAGGGGGGGCGTGCAGATACGCAGTATTTT. It encodes CASSSEGGRADTQYF.

This chain joins TRBV5-4 and TRBJ2-7; D is unclear. The germline V gene encodes CDR1 SGHNT and CDR2 YYREEE (reference sequence). CDR3 length: 14 amino acids. Trimming left V 3 bases short and J 1 base short, with 11 bases between. The CDR3 region is CASSSETDSYEQYF. The CDR3 bases are TGTGCCAGCAGCTCGGAAACAGATTCCTACGAGCAGTACTTC. The variable domain in full, completed from reference TRBV5-4 and TRBJ2-7, reads ETGVTQSPTHLIKTRGQQVTLRCSSQSGHNTVSWYQQALGQGPQFIFQYYREEENGRGNFPPRFSGLQFPNYSSELNVNALELDDSALYLCASSSETDSYEQYFGPGTRLTVT.

This clonotype was seen many times. The chain combines TRBV5-6 with TRBJ1-2, with TRBD1 as a possible D gene (6 bases). CDR1 is SGHDT and CDR2 is YYEEEE in the germline V gene. The CDR3 is 15 amino acids. Between the trimmed V and J ends, which lost 4 bases and 7 bases, there was a span of 20 bases. For the CDR3, the DNA is TGTGCCAGCAGCCCGTACCACACAGGGAGTGGTGGCTACACCTTC. Amino acids: CASSPYHTGSGGYTF.

The chain recombines TRBV4-3 with TRBJ1-2, with 10 bases identical to TRBD1. This CDR3 has 17 amino acids. The V segment lost 4 bases and the J segment 7 bases; nucleotides outside the gene matches: 15. Germline-derived CDR1 and CDR2 are LGHNA and YSLEER. As DNA, the CDR3 is TGCGCCAGCAGCCCCTCAGACAGGGGGCGATCCAACCGTGGCTACACCTTC. It specifies CASSPSDRGRSNRGYTF.

This clonotype was found a few times. The gene calls are TRBV29-1 and TRBJ2-1, with D possibly matching TRBD1 (5 bases). The germline V gene encodes CDR1 SQVTM and CDR2 ANQGSEA. The CDR3 sequence is 13 residues long. The germline V and J ends were trimmed by 7 bases and 6 bases, with 16 bases remaining between them. The CDR3 loop reads CSADSIPPNEQFF. Written as DNA, the CDR3 is TGCAGCGCTGACAGTATCCCACCCAATGAGCAGTTCTTC.

This clonotype was seen ten or more times. This sequence joins TRBV7-8 and TRBJ2-1; TRBD2 matches 9 bases. This CDR3 is 16 amino acids long. Germline loops: CDR1 SGHVS, CDR2 FQNEAQ. Trimming cost V 6 bases and J 4 bases; bases outside gene matches: 10. The CDR3 reads CASSPKGLAGYNEQFF. The CDR3 DNA is TGTGCCAGCAGTCCTAAAGGGCTAGCGGGATACAATGAGCAGTTCTTC.

V usage is TRBV7-4 and J usage is TRBJ2-2, with unresolved D. V lost 5 bases, J lost 1 base, and 17 bases lay in between. The CDR3 loop spans 17 amino acids. The germline CDR1 and CDR2 sequences are SGHVT and SQSDAQ. CDR3 coding DNA: TGTGCCAGCAGCACATCGTTGGGCGACTTGAACACCGGGGAGCTGTTTTTT. This codes for CASSTSLGDLNTGELFF. Variable domain in full (rest from reference TRBV7-4 and TRBJ2-2): GAGVSQSPRYKVAKRGRDVALRCDSISGHVTLYWYRQTLGQGSEVLTYSQSDAQRDKSGRPSGRFSAERPERSVSTLKIQRTEQGDSAVYLCASSTSLGDLNTGELFFGEGSRLTVL.

In this sample, this clonotype turned up a few times. The chain couples TRBV2 to TRBJ2-7, with no clear D. Between the trimmed V and J ends, which lost 8 bases and 3 bases, there was a span of 8 bases. Germline-derived CDR1 and CDR2 are SNHLY and FYNNEI. The CDR3 has 11 residues. The CDR3 is CASGTNYEQYF. CDR3 DNA: TGTGCCAGCGGCACCAACTACGAGCAGTACTTC. Filled out from reference TRBV2 and TRBJ2-7, the complete variable domain reads EPEVTQTPSHQVTQMGQEVILRCVPISNHLYFYWYRQILGQKVEFLVSFYNNEISEKSEIFDDQFSVERPDGSNFTLKIRSTKLEDSAMYFCASGTNYEQYFGPGTRLTVT.

In this sample, this clonotype turned up many times. The chain employs TRBV24-1 and TRBJ2-1; 7 positions match TRBD1. After removal of 4 bases from V and 13 bases from J, the junction contained 6 bases not matched to a gene. The CDR3 extends over 12 amino acids. Germline CDR1 and CDR2: KGHDR and SFDVKD. The CDR3 region is CATSEPGQEQFF. CDR3 coding DNA: TGTGCCACCAGTGAACCAGGACAGGAACAGTTCTTC.

A few counts support this clonotype. A junction end diverges from the germline sequence, so it may reflect a read error. The chain employs TRBV7-6 and TRBJ1-3; D gene uncertain. The germline CDR1 and CDR2 sequences are SGHVS and FNYEAQ. The CDR3 consists of 13 residues. The CDR3 sequence: CASSSPGLNTIYF. The CDR3 region has the DNA TGTGCTAGCAGCTCACCTGGACTGAACACCATATATTTT.

V is TRBV5-4 and J is TRBJ1-6; D perhaps matches TRBD1 (5 bases). The V end was cut by 3 bases, the J end by 6 bases, with 10 bases between. Per germline, CDR1 SGHNT and CDR2 YYREEE (reference sequence). CDR3 size: 14 residues. The CDR3 DNA reads as TGTGCCAGCAGCTCCTCAGGGTTTAATTCACCCCTCCACTTT. Encoded protein: CASSSSGFNSPLHF.

The chain recombines TRBV25-1 with TRBJ2-5; 8 bases match TRBD2. The CDR3 covers 15 residues. Looked up from germline, CDR1 is MGHDK and CDR2 is SYGVNS. Trimming took 0 bases from V and 5 from J; bases not matched to a gene: 5. Here the CDR3 DNA reads TGTGCCAGCAGTGAATATGGACTAGCCGAGGAGACCCAGTACTTC. Its protein product is CASSEYGLAEETQYF.